Shown below are 22 T cell receptor beta chains from a single sample sequenced in a study of blood T cell repertoires in COVID-19. The protocol was immunoSEQ multiplex PCR, while the TCRdb copy is restricted to in-frame clones and leaves out a portion. The table has hundreds of thousands of clones, under 90% seen once. The specimen was PBMCs or T cells enriched from blood (not recorded which). Source of these receptors: a woman in her thirties or forties who had been exposed to COVID-19.

Concerning this clone: A read error may account for a junction end that differs from germline. This chain uses TRBV2 with TRBJ1-2; 7 nucleotides align to TRBD1. The germline V gene has CDR1 SNHLY and CDR2 FYNNEI. The length of the CDR3 is 15 residues. CDR3 sequence (DNA): TGTGCCAGCAGGGAAGGCGGGACAGAGAGTTATGGCTACACCTTC. Protein sequence: CASREGGTESYGYTF.

This chain uses TRBV6-5 with TRBJ1-2; D ambiguous. The CDR3 consists of 14 residues. Trimming took 4 bases from V and 7 from J, leaving 16 bases between them. CDR1 and CDR2 from the germline V gene are MNHEY and SVGAGI. The CDR3 sequence is CASSFSIVSGGYTF. The CDR3, as DNA: TGTGCCAGCAGTTTCTCTATCGTCTCGGGTGGCTACACCTTC.

The chain links TRBV19 to TRBJ2-3; the match to TRBD2 covers 10 bases. The CDR3 covers 15 residues. Unmatched junction bases numbered 4, after V lost 1 base and J lost 6 bases. In germline, CDR1 is LNHDA, CDR2 SQIVND (reference sequence). The CDR3 nucleotides read TGTGCCAGTAGTATAGGAAGCGGGGGGGTGGATACGCAGTATTTT. Amino acid sequence: CASSIGSGGVDTQYF. Full variable domain (outside the CDR3, taken from reference TRBV19 and TRBJ2-3): DGGITQSPKYLFRKEGQNVTLSCEQNLNHDAMYWYRQDPGQGLRLIYYSQIVNDFQKGDIAEGYSVSREKKESFPLTVTSAQKNPTAFYLCASSIGSGGVDTQYFGPGTRLTVL.

The rearrangement joins TRBV28 to TRBJ2-7; 9 positions agree with TRBD2. The CDR3 contains 14 residues. V gave up 10 bases and J gave up 0 bases; unmatched junction bases: 7. Germline V gene lookup returns CDR1 MDHEN and CDR2 SYDVKM. The CDR3 loop reads CATLTSGNSYEQYF. The CDR3 DNA is TGTGCCACCCTGACTAGCGGAAACTCCTACGAGCAGTACTTC.

The chain has TRBV19 and TRBJ2-7; TRBD1 matches at 9 bases. The CDR3 runs 15 residues. Germline V gene data show CDR1 as LNHDA and CDR2 as SQIVND (reference sequence). V shed 5 bases, J shed 0 bases, and the junction held 5 bases outside the gene matches. CDR3 protein: CASSVTGGSSYEQYF. The CDR3 nucleotides read TGTGCCAGTAGTGTCACAGGGGGCAGCTCCTACGAGCAGTACTTC.

The rearrangement joins TRBV2 to TRBJ1-2; unclear D gene. Trimming shortened V by 3 bases and J by 7 bases, and 18 bases separated the two germline ends. The CDR3 is 15 amino acids. Germline V gives CDR1 SNHLY, CDR2 FYNNEI. CDR3 nucleotides: TGTGCCAGCAGTGATATTGAGGGAGGTCGGGTTGGCTACACCTTC. Translating it yields CASSDIEGGRVGYTF.

Comments on this clone: This CDR3 is also generated by other DNA sequences in the sample. The chain is built from TRBV13 and TRBJ2-5, with 7 bases lining up with TRBD2. CDR1 and CDR2 (germline): PRHDT, FYEKMQ (reference sequence). J was trimmed by 2 bases and V by 1 base; bases with no gene match: 1. The CDR3 is 14 residues long. CDR3 in DNA: TGTGCCAGCAGCTTAGCGGGGGGACAAGAGACCCAGTACTTC. Its translation: CASSLAGGQETQYF.

This chain connects TRBV7-2 to TRBJ2-7; TRBD1 aligns across 7 bases. This CDR3 is 16 amino acids long. CDR1 is SGHTA and CDR2 is FQGNSA in the germline V gene. Trimming took 2 bases from V and 7 from J; bases not matched to a gene: 14. The CDR3 here is CASSLYMTGRPLEQYF. CDR3 bases: TGTGCCAGCAGCTTATATATGACAGGGCGACCCCTGGAGCAGTACTTC.

The chain employs TRBV10-3 and TRBJ1-2, with 10 bases lining up with TRBD1. This CDR3 region has 14 residues. The V gene's germline CDR1 is ENHRY and CDR2 SYGVKD. The V gene end was trimmed by 6 bases and the J gene end by 4 bases; junction bases not matched to a gene: 5. CDR3 bases: TGTGCCATCAGCGAGACAGGGGGCGGCTATGGCTACACCTTC. Its translation: CAISETGGGYGYTF.

This chain joins TRBV3-1 (or the pseudogene TRBV3-2) and TRBJ1-5; D is undetermined. CDR3 length: 15 amino acids. Germline lookup yields CDR1 LGHDT and CDR2 YNNKEL (reference sequence). The V end was cut by 0 bases, the J end by 9 bases, with 15 bases between. CDR3 in amino acids: CASSQDLSERRPQHF. The CDR3, as DNA: TGTGCCAGCAGCCAAGATCTCTCAGAACGGAGGCCCCAGCATTTT.

The V and J genes are TRBV4-1 and TRBJ2-1, with TRBD1 matching over 9 bases. CDR3 length: 14 residues. J was trimmed by 9 bases and V by 4 bases; bases with no gene match: 7. Germline V gene lookup returns CDR1 MGHRA and CDR2 YSYEKL. DNA for the CDR3: TGCGCCAGCAGCCTACCGGGACAGGGAACTGAGCAGTTCTTC. It translates to CASSLPGQGTEQFF.

The chain couples TRBV6-1 to TRBJ1-2; TRBD1 matches 10 bases. Germline V gene sequence: CDR1 MNHNS, CDR2 SASEGT. V shed 3 bases and J 4 bases; nucleotides not matched to a gene: 5. The CDR3 has 15 residues. The CDR3 reads CASSDAGQGVYGYTF. In DNA, the CDR3 is TGTGCCAGCAGTGATGCCGGACAGGGGGTCTATGGCTACACCTTC.

Turning to this clone: The same CDR3 is also encoded by other DNA sequences in this sample. This sequence joins TRBV7-9 and TRBJ1-5, with D perhaps TRBD1 (6 bases). The V end lost 1 base, the J end lost 4 bases, and 8 bases lay between the germline ends. Germline V lookup: CDR1 SEHNR, CDR2 FQNEAQ (reference sequence). The CDR3 is 14 amino acids. The CDR3 protein is CASSLDRGNQPQHF. The DNA of the CDR3 is TGTGCCAGCAGCTTAGATAGGGGGAATCAGCCCCAGCATTTT.

The chain has TRBV19 and TRBJ2-3; TRBD2 agrees at 8 bases. V shed 8 bases, J shed 2 bases, and the junction held 6 bases outside the gene matches. CDR3 length equals 14 residues. The germline V gene has CDR1 LNHDA and CDR2 SQIVND (reference sequence). The CDR3 region has the DNA TGTGCCAGTCGGGGGGGCCGGAACACAGATACGCAGTATTTT. Its protein product is CASRGGRNTDTQYF.

The chain uses TRBV3-1 (or the pseudogene TRBV3-2) and TRBJ2-1; 7 nucleotides agree with TRBD2. V shed 3 bases, J shed 7 bases, and the junction held 15 bases outside the gene matches. The length of the CDR3 is 17 residues. CDR1 is LGHDT and CDR2 is YNNKEL in the germline V gene (reference sequence). Here the CDR3 reads CASSHTRGSGVFNEQFF. The CDR3 DNA is TGTGCCAGCAGCCATACCCGTGGGAGCGGGGTTTTTAATGAGCAGTTCTTC.

The CDR3 DNA sequence: TGTGCCAGCAGTCGTGGGGCAGGGATTGAAAAACTGTTTTTT. It specifies CASSRGAGIEKLFF. V gene TRBV27 combines with J gene TRBJ1-4; possibly TRBD1 for D (5 bases). Germline assignment: CDR1 MNHEY and CDR2 SMNVEV (reference sequence). This CDR3 region has 14 residues. Trimming cost V 5 bases and J 7 bases, with 14 bases left between them.

The chain combines TRBV18 with TRBJ1-5; no clear D. CDR3 length: 13 residues. V was clipped by 3 bases and J by 7 bases, with 10 bases between them. Germline V CDR1 and CDR2: KGHSH, LQKENI. The DNA of the CDR3 is TGTGCCAGCTCACCTGGCTCGGAGCAGCCCCAGCATTTT. This encodes CASSPGSEQPQHF.

The chain recombines TRBV28 with TRBJ1-4, with D possibly TRBD1 on 6 matching bases. CDR1 and CDR2 from the germline V gene are MDHEN and SYDVKM. Trimming took off 5 bases at V and 9 bases at J, with 16 bases between the two ends. The CDR3 length is 14 residues. CDR3 protein: CASSAPGAPQKLFF. CDR3 in DNA: TGTGCCAGCAGTGCCCCAGGGGCACCCCAAAAACTGTTTTTT.

The chain recombines TRBV4-1 with TRBJ1-2; no reliable D call. Germline loops: CDR1 MGHRA, CDR2 YSYEKL. With 3 bases removed from V and 3 bases from J, the gap between germline ends came to 5 bases. CDR3 length equals 12 residues. Written as DNA, the CDR3 is TGCGCCAGCAGCCAGAGGGACTATGGCTACACCTTC. Protein: CASSQRDYGYTF.

Only one count was recorded for this clone. J is TRBJ2-1 and V is TRBV25-1; 12 nucleotides match TRBD1. The germline CDR1 and CDR2 sequences are MGHDK and SYGVNS. The V segment lost 1 base and the J segment 12 bases; nucleotides outside the gene matches: 10. There are 16 residues in the CDR3. The CDR3 DNA reads TGTGCCAGCAGTGAATGGGGGACAGGGGGCGGGAGCGGGCAGTTCTTC. This sequence encodes CASSEWGTGGGSGQFF. The full variable domain, its missing parts supplied by reference TRBV25-1 and TRBJ2-1, is EADIYQTPRYLVIGTGKKITLECSQTMGHDKMYWYQQDPGMELHLIHYSYGVNSTEKGDLSSESTVSRIRTEHFPLTLESARPSHTSQYLCASSEWGTGGGSGQFFGPGTRLTVL.

The chain combines TRBV28 with TRBJ1-6; no reliable D call. Looked up from germline, CDR1 is MDHEN and CDR2 is SYDVKM. This CDR3 region has 15 residues. The V end was cut by 2 bases, the J end by 5 bases, with 10 bases between. CDR3: CASSLPGRNNSPLHF. The CDR3, as DNA: TGTGCCAGCAGTTTACCGGGTAGGAATAATTCACCCCTCCACTTT.

V and J are TRBV29-1 and TRBJ2-3; 7 positions agree with TRBD1. The CDR3 has 16 residues. In germline, CDR1 is SQVTM, CDR2 ANQGSEA. V gave up 6 bases and J gave up 0 bases; unmatched junction bases: 12. The CDR3 bases are TGCAGCGTCGACGGTGGGACAGCTGCTAGCACAGATACGCAGTATTTT. This codes for CSVDGGTAASTDTQYF.